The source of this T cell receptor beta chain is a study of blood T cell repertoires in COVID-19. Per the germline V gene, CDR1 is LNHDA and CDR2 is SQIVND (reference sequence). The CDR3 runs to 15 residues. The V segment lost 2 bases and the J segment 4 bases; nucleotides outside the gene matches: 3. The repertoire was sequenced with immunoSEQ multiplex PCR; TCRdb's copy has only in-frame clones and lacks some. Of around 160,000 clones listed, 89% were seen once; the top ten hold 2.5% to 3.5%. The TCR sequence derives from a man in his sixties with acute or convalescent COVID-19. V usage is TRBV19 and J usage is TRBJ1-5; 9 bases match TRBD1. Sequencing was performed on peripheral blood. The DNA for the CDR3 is TGTGCCAGTAGTATACTACAGGGGGCAAATCAGCCCCAGCATTTT. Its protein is CASSILQGANQPQHF.